Following are 10 T cell receptor beta chains from one sample sequenced in a study of CD8 T cell repertoires and HIV-1 epitope variants. Some clones are missing from TCRdb's copy, which holds only in-frame ones; the method was immunoSEQ multiplex PCR. The table includes some 100,000 clones, roughly 81% detected once. Sequenced sample: uncultured baseline CD8+ T cells from peripheral blood mononuclear cells (PBMCs). These receptors were collected from a male donor with HIV.

This chain connects TRBV6-1 to TRBJ1-1, with unresolved D. Between the trimmed V and J ends, which lost 8 bases and 1 base, there was a span of 14 bases. The CDR3 runs 14 residues. Germline V gene data show CDR1 as MNHNS and CDR2 as SASEGT. CDR3 sequence: CASGSGLWNTEAFF. CDR3 DNA sequence: TGTGCCAGCGGGTCAGGCCTGTGGAACACTGAAGCTTTCTTT.

This clone is a singleton in its sample. V is TRBV30 and J is TRBJ2-7; a possible D gene is TRBD2 (5 bases). This CDR3 is 13 amino acids long. V lost 1 base, J lost 3 bases, and 10 bases lay in between. Germline CDR1 is GTSNPN and CDR2 is SVGIG (reference sequence). The CDR3 loop is CAWSAVGSYEQYF. Written as DNA, the CDR3 is TGTGCCTGGAGTGCTGTAGGGAGCTACGAGCAGTACTTC.

The V gene is TRBV7-7, the J gene TRBJ2-5; D is undetermined. V lost 2 bases, J lost 5 bases, and 12 bases lay in between. This CDR3 region has 14 residues. The V gene's germline CDR1 is SSHAT and CDR2 FNYEAQ (reference sequence). The CDR3 sequence is CASSLNSKVETQYF. The CDR3 bases are TGTGCCAGCAGCTTAAACAGCAAAGTCGAGACCCAGTACTTC.

The chain joins TRBV7-2 to TRBJ1-3, with D uncertain. CDR1 is SGHTA, CDR2 FQGNSA, per germline. This CDR3 spans 16 amino acids. Trimming left V 1 base short and J 0 bases short, with 10 bases between. CDR3 bases: TGTGCCAGCAGCTTAGGAACAGCCGACTCTGGAAACACCATATATTTT. It encodes CASSLGTADSGNTIYF.

The chain carries TRBV9 and TRBJ2-1; 8 bases align to TRBD1. J was trimmed by 8 bases and V by 0 bases; bases with no gene match: 10. The CDR3 sequence is 16 residues long. The V gene's germline CDR1 is SGDLS and CDR2 YYNGEE. CDR3 residues: CASSVEWTGPWHEQFF. CDR3 sequence (DNA): TGTGCCAGCAGCGTAGAGTGGACAGGGCCCTGGCATGAGCAGTTCTTC.

The CDR3 spells CASSQQHTDTQYF. In DNA, the CDR3 is TGCGCCAGCAGTCAACAGCACACAGATACGCAGTATTTT. This chain links TRBV23-1 with TRBJ2-3; D remains unclear. TRBV23-1 is annotated as an ORF whose role is uncertain. V lost 2 bases and J lost 2, with 5 bases in between. This CDR3 comprises 13 residues.

The chain has TRBV19 and TRBJ2-1, with D possibly TRBD1 on 5 matching bases. Germline lookup yields CDR1 LNHDA and CDR2 SQIVND (reference sequence). The CDR3 is 13 residues long. V lost 1 base to trimming and J lost 8 bases, with 9 bases between them. Written as DNA, the CDR3 is TGTGCCAGTAGTATAGTTTGGGGCGATGAGCAGTTCTTC. Encoded protein: CASSIVWGDEQFF.

V gene TRBV7-2 combines with J gene TRBJ2-2; D unclear. The CDR3 has 16 residues. V shed 0 bases and J shed 3 bases, with 11 bases lying between them. The germline V gene has CDR1 SGHTA and CDR2 FQGNSA. CDR3 amino acids: CASSLASDPDTGELFF. CDR3 in DNA: TGTGCCAGCAGCTTAGCGTCGGACCCTGACACCGGGGAGCTGTTTTTT.

The rearrangement uses TRBV5-8 and TRBJ2-3, with 10 nucleotides matching TRBD1. CDR1 is SGHTS, CDR2 YDEGEE, per germline. CDR3 length equals 14 residues. J gave up 6 bases and V 1 base, and 2 bases lay outside the gene matches. The CDR3 DNA reads TGTGCCAGCAGCTTGCGACAGGGGGCGGATACGCAGTATTTT. This translates into CASSLRQGADTQYF.

This sequence joins TRBV6-1 and TRBJ2-5; perhaps TRBD2 as D (6 bases). Germline V lookup: CDR1 MNHNS, CDR2 SASEGT. The CDR3 runs 14 residues. The V gene lost 4 bases and the J gene lost 2 bases, with 11 bases spanning the gap. The CDR3: CASSAAGRQETQYF. CDR3 coding DNA: TGTGCCAGCAGTGCAGCGGGCCGACAAGAGACCCAGTACTTC.